This entry concerns a single TCR beta chain. This record belongs to a study of blood T cell repertoires in COVID-19. Data came from immunoSEQ multiplex PCR; TCRdb stores just in-frame clones and leaves some out. The sample lists around 250,000 clones; about nine tenths were seen once. The CDR3 totals 13 residues. Germline V gene sequence: CDR1 LNHDA, CDR2 SQIVND (reference sequence). The ends were cut back, 3 bases at V and 5 bases at J, with 9 bases in the middle. The sequencing sample was made of peripheral blood. The chain employs TRBV19 and TRBJ2-3; D remains unclear. The receptor was derived from a woman in her forties who had recovered from COVID-19. The CDR3 spells CASSITRVDTQYF. Written as DNA, the CDR3 is TGTGCCAGTAGTATTACCCGAGTAGATACGCAGTATTTT.